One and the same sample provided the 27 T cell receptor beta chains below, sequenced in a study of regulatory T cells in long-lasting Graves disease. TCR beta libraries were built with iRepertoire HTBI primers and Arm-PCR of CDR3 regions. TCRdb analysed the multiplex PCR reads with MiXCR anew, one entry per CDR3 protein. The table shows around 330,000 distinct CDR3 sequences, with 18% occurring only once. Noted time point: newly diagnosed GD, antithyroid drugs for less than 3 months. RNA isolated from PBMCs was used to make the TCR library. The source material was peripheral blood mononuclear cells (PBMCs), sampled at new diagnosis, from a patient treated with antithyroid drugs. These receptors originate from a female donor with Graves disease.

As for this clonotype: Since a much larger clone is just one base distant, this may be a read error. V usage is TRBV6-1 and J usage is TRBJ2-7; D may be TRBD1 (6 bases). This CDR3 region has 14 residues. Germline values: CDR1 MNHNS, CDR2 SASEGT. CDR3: CASSEGGQLYDQYF. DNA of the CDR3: TGTGCCAGCAGTGAAGGAGGACAGCTTTACGATCAGTACTTC.

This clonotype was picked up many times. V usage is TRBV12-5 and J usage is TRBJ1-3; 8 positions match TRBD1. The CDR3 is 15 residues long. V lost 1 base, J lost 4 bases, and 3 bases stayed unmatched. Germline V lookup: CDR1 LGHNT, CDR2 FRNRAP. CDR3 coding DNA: TGTGCTAGTGGTTTGGGACAGGGGACCGGAAACACCATATATTTT. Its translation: CASGLGQGTGNTIYF.

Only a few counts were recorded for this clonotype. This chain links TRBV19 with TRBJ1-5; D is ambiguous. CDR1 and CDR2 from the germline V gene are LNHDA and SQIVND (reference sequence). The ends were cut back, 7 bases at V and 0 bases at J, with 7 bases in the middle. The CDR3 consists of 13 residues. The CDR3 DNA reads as TGTGCCAGTACCTCAAATAGCAATCAGCCCCAGCATTTT. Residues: CASTSNSNQPQHF.

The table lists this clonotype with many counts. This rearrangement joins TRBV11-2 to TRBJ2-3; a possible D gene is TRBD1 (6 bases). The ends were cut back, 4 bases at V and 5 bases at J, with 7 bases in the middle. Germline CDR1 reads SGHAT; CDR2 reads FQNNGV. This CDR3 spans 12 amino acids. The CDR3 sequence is CASSSGQDTQYF. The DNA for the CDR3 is TGTGCCAGCAGCTCGGGACAAGATACGCAGTATTTT.

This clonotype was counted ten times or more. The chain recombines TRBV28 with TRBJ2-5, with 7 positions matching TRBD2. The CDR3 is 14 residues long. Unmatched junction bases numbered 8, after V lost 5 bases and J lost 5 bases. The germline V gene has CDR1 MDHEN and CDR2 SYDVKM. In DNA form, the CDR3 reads TGTGCCAGCAGTCTCCTGAGCGGGAAGGAGACCCAGTACTTC. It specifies CASSLLSGKETQYF.

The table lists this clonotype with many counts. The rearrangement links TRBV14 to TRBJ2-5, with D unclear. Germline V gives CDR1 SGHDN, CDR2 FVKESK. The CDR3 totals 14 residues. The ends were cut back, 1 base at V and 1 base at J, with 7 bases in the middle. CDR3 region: CASSQVASQETQYF. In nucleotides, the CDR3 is TGTGCCAGCAGCCAAGTAGCCAGCCAAGAGACCCAGTACTTC.

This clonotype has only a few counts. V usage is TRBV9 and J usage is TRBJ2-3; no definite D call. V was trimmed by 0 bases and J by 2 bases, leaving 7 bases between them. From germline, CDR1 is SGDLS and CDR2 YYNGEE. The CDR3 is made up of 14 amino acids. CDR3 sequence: CASSVGRITDTQYF. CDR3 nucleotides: TGTGCCAGCAGCGTAGGACGGATCACAGATACGCAGTATTTT. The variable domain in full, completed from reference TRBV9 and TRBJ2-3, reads DSGVTQTPKHLITATGQRVTLRCSPRSGDLSVYWYQQSLDQGLQFLIQYYNGEERAKGNILERFSAQQFPDLHSELNLSSLELGDSALYFCASSVGRITDTQYFGPGTRLTVL.

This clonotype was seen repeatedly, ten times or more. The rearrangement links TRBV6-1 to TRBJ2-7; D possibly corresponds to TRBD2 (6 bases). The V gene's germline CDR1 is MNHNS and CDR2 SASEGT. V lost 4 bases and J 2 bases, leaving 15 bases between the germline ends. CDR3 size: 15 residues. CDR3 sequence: CASSGLGPGAYEQYF. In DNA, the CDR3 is TGTGCCAGCAGTGGTCTAGGACCGGGGGCCTACGAGCAGTACTTC.

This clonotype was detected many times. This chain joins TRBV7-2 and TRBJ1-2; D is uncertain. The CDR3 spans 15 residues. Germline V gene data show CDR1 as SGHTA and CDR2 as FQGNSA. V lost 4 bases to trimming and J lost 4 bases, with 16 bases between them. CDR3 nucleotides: TGTGCCAGCAGCTCTCGTGACGGACGGGCCTATGGCTACACCTTC. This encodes CASSSRDGRAYGYTF.

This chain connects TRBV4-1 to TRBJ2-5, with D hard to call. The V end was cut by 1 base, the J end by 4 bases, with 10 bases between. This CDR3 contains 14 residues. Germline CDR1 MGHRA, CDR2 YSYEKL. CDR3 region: CASSQVAGLETQYF. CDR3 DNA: TGCGCCAGCAGCCAAGTTGCCGGGCTAGAGACCCAGTACTTC.

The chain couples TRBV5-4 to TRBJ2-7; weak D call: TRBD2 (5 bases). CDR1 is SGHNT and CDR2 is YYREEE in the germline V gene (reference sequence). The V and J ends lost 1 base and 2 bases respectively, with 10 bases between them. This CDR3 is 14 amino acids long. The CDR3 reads CASSLRGGTYEQYF. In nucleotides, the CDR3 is TGTGCCAGCAGCTTGAGAGGAGGAACCTACGAGCAGTACTTC.

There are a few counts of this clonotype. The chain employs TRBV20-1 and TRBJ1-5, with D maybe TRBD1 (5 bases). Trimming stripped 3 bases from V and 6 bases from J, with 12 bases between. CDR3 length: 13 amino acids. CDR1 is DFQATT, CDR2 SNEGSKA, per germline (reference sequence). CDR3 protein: CSARQGGGQPQHF. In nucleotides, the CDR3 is TGCAGTGCTAGGCAGGGAGGAGGTCAGCCCCAGCATTTT.

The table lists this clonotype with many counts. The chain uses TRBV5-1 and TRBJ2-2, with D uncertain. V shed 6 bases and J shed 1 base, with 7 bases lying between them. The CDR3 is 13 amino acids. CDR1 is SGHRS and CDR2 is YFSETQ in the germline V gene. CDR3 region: CASTRQNTGELFF. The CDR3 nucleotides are TGCGCCAGCACCAGGCAGAACACCGGGGAGCTGTTTTTT.

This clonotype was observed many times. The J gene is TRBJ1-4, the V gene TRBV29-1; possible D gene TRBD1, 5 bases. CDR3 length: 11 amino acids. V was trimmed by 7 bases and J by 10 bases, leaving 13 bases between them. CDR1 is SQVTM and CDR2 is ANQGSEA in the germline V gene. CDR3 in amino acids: CSAGDLGKLFF. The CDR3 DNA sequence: TGCAGCGCGGGGGACCTAGGAAAACTGTTTTTT. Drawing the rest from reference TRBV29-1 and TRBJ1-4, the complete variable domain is SAVISQKPSRDICQRGTSLTIQCQVDSQVTMMFWYRQQPGQSLTLIATANQGSEATYESGFVIDKFPISRPNLTFSTLTVSNMSPEDSSIYLCSAGDLGKLFFGSGTQLSVL.

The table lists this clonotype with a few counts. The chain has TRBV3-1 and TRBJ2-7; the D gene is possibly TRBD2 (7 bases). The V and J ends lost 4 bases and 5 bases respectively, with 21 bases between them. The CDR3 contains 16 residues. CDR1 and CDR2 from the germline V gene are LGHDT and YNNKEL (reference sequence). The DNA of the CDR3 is TGTGCCAGCAGCCTACCGGGAGGAGGGAGGGGGAACGAGCAGTACTTC. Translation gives CASSLPGGGRGNEQYF.

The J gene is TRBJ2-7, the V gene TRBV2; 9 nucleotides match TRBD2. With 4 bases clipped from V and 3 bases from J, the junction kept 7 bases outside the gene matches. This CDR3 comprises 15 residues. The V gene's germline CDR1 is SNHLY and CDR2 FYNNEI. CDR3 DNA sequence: TGTGCCAGCAGTGTTACTAGCGGGCTCAACTACGAGCAGTACTTC. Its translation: CASSVTSGLNYEQYF.

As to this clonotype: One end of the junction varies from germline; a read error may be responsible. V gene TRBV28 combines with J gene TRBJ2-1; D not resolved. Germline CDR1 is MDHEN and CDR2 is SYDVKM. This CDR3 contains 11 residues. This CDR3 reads CASRFSNEQFF. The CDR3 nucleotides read TGTGCCAGCCGTTTCTCAAATGAGCAGTTCTTC.

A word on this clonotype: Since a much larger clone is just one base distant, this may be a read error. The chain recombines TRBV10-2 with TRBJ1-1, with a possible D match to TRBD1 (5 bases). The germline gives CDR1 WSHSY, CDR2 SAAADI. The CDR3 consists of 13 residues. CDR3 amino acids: CASSGRENIEAFF. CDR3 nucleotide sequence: TGCGCCAGCAGCGGCAGGGAGAACATTGAAGCTTTCTTT.

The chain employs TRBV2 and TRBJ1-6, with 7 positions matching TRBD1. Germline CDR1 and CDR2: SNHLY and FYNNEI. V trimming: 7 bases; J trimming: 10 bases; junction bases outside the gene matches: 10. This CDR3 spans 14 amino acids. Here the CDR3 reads CASKKTGLESPLHF. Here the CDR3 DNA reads TGTGCCAGCAAGAAGACAGGGCTAGAATCACCCCTCCACTTT.

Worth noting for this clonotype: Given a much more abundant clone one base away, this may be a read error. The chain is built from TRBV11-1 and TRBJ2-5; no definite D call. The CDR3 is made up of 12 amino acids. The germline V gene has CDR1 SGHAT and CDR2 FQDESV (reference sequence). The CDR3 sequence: CTSSLGVNFQYF. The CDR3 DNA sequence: TGTACCAGCAGCTTAGGCGTTAACTTTCAGTACTTC.

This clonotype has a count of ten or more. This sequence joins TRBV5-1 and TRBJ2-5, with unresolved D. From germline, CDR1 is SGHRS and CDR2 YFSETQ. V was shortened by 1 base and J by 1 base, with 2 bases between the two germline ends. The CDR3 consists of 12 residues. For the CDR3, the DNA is TGCGCCAGCAGCTTGTTCCAAGAGACCCAGTACTTC. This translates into CASSLFQETQYF.

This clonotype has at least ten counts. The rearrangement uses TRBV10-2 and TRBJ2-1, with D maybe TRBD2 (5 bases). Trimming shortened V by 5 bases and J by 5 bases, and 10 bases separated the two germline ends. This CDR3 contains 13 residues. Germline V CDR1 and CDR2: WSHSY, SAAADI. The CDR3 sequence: CASSSGLDNEQFF. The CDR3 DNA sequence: TGCGCCAGCAGTTCCGGACTCGACAATGAGCAGTTCTTC.

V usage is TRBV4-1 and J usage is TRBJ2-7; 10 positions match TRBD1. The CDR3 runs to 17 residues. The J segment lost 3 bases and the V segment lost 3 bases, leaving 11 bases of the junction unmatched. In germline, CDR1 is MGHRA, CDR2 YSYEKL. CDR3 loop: CASSHRTRQGAIYEQYF. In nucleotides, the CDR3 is TGCGCCAGCAGCCACCGGACCCGACAGGGGGCGATCTACGAGCAGTACTTC.

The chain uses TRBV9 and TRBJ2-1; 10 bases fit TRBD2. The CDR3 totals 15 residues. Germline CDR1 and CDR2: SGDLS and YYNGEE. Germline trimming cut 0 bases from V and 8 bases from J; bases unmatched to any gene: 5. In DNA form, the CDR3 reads TGTGCCAGCAGCGTAGGTAGCGGGAGGCCTCATGAGCAGTTCTTC. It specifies CASSVGSGRPHEQFF. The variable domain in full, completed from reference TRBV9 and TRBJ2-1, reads DSGVTQTPKHLITATGQRVTLRCSPRSGDLSVYWYQQSLDQGLQFLIQYYNGEERAKGNILERFSAQQFPDLHSELNLSSLELGDSALYFCASSVGSGRPHEQFFGPGTRLTVL.

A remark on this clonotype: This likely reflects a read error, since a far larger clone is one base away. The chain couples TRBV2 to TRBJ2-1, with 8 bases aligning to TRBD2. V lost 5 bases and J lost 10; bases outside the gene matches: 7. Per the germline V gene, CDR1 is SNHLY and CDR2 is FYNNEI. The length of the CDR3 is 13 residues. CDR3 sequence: CASSKLAEGEQFF. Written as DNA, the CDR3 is TGTGCCAGCAGTAAACTAGCGGAGGGGGAGCAGTTCTTC.

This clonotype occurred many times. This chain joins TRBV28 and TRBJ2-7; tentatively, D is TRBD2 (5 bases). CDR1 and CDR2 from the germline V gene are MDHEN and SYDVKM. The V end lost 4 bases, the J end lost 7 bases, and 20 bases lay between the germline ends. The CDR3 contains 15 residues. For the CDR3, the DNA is TGTGCCAGCAGTTCCCCCCCTGTTAACACGGGGGAGCAGTACTTC. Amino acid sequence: CASSSPPVNTGEQYF. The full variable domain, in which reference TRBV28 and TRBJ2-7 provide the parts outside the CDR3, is DVKVTQSSRYLVKRTGEKVFLECVQDMDHENMFWYRQDPGLGLRLIYFSYDVKMKEKGDIPEGYSVSREKKERFSLILESASTNQTSMYLCASSSPPVNTGEQYFGPGTRLTVT.

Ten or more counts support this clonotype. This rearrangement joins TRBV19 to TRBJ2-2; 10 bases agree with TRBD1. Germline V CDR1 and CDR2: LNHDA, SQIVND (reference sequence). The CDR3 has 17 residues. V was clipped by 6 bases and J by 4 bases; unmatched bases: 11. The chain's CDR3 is CASRTSGTGVSTGELFF. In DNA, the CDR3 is TGTGCCAGTAGAACATCCGGGACAGGGGTATCCACCGGGGAGCTGTTTTTT.